This TCR beta chain appears in the sequencing data of a study of T cells after yellow fever vaccination. V was cut by 5 bases and J by 4 bases, with 13 bases left in between. CDR3 length equals 14 residues. Germline values: CDR1 SGHVS, CDR2 FQNEAQ. Study conclusions and caveats: Post-booster repertoires again held most primary-vaccination clones (about 96% CD4, about 90% CD8). When the response was secondary, it was weaker but reached its peak faster, day 5 versus 15.

This clonotype was recorded a few times. The antigen is unknown. TCRdb reprocessed the 5' RACE reads via MiXCR and lists one record per CDR3 protein. This table holds 510,000 or so distinct CDR3 sequences, less than 20% found once. The origin of this receptor is a man aged 30 to 39 who received the YFV17D yellow fever vaccine. The chain employs TRBV7-8 and TRBJ2-3; D gene unclear. Sequencing was performed on PBMCs, taken 15 days after the yellow fever booster vaccination. CDR3 amino acids: CASSRRAWADTQYF. CDR3 nucleotides: TGTGCCAGCAGCCGACGGGCATGGGCAGATACGCAGTATTTT.